This entry lists 8 T cell receptor beta chains sequenced from one sample in a study of OX40 agonist ivuxolimab in advanced cancers. The assay was immunoSEQ multiplex PCR, and TCRdb's table has in-frame clones only and misses some. This sample yields roughly 79,000 clones, of which about four fifths are seen a single time; roughly 0.53% belongs to the top ten. The starting material was CD4+ or CD8+ T cells sorted from blood, obtained in a trial of the OX40 agonist ivuxolimab. All receptors derive from an adult with an advanced solid tumor such as melanoma, head and neck, liver or kidney cancer.

The gene calls are TRBV7-8 and TRBJ1-3; no firm D call. From germline, CDR1 is SGHVS and CDR2 FQNEAQ. The CDR3 has 14 residues. Trimming pared 1 base from V and 0 bases from J, leaving 4 bases between. The CDR3 DNA follows: TGTGCCAGCAGCTTAGAAGCCTCTGGAAACACCATATATTTT. Amino acid sequence: CASSLEASGNTIYF.

The DNA for the CDR3 is TGCAGCGCTACCGGGACATTGAACACTGAAGCTTTCTTT. It specifies CSATGTLNTEAFF. The chain recombines TRBV29-1 with TRBJ1-1; D may be TRBD1 (6 bases). The V end lost 7 bases, the J end lost 0 bases, and 12 bases lay between the germline ends. This CDR3 has 13 residues. CDR1 is SQVTM, CDR2 ANQGSEA, per germline.

The rearrangement links TRBV11-3 to TRBJ2-3; TRBD2 matches at 8 bases. The CDR3 is 16 amino acids. Per the germline V gene, CDR1 is SGHNT and CDR2 is YENEEA. The trim removed 1 base at V and 4 bases at J, leaving 7 bases unmatched. CDR3 loop: CASSLGRREVPDTQYF. Written as DNA, the CDR3 is TGTGCCAGCAGCTTAGGGAGGCGGGAGGTGCCAGATACGCAGTATTTT.

The V and J genes are TRBV18 and TRBJ1-1; D may be TRBD1 (6 bases). Germline-derived CDR1 and CDR2 are KGHSH and LQKENI. There are 14 residues in the CDR3. V was shortened by 2 bases and J by 4 bases, with 11 bases between the two germline ends. This CDR3 reads CASSPGGWGTEAFF. The DNA of the CDR3 is TGTGCCAGCTCACCAGGGGGCTGGGGCACTGAAGCTTTCTTT.

This clone was seen only once. This sequence joins TRBV5-5 and TRBJ1-5, with D unclear. V lost 4 bases and J 2 bases, leaving 13 bases between the germline ends. The CDR3 extends over 15 amino acids. CDR1 is SGHKS and CDR2 is YYEKEE in the germline V gene (reference sequence). In nucleotides, the CDR3 is TGTGCCAGCAGCGCCTCCCCAGGCCGCAATCAGCCCCAGCATTTT. Translating it yields CASSASPGRNQPQHF.

The rearrangement uses TRBV7-3 and TRBJ2-2; a weak D match, TRBD1 (6 bases). Germline V CDR1 and CDR2: SGHTA, FQGTGA. This CDR3 comprises 16 residues. Deletions cut 5 bases from V and 5 bases from J, with 18 bases between. The CDR3: CASSRQALRDTGELFF. The CDR3 coding sequence is TGTGCCAGCAGCCGACAGGCTTTGAGGGATACCGGGGAGCTGTTTTTT. Filled out from reference TRBV7-3 and TRBJ2-2, the complete variable domain reads GAGVSQTPSNKVTEKGKYVELRCDPISGHTALYWYRQSLGQGPEFLIYFQGTGAADDSGLPNDRFFAVRPEGSVSTLKIQRTERGDSAVYLCASSRQALRDTGELFFGEGSRLTVL.

The chain links TRBV19 to TRBJ1-2; a possible D gene is TRBD1 (5 bases). This CDR3 is 15 amino acids long. The V and J ends lost 7 bases and 0 bases respectively, with 15 bases between them. Looked up from germline, CDR1 is LNHDA and CDR2 is SQIVND (reference sequence). CDR3 in DNA: TGTGCCAGTATAGCCGTGGGGCAGACTAACTATGGCTACACCTTC. Its translation: CASIAVGQTNYGYTF.

The chain uses TRBV28 and TRBJ1-2; weak D call: TRBD1 (6 bases). CDR3 size: 15 residues. The germline V and J ends were trimmed by 3 bases and 0 bases, with 11 bases remaining between them. CDR1 and CDR2 (germline): MDHEN, SYDVKM. The CDR3 here is CASSLDGTTNYGYTF. For the CDR3, the DNA is TGTGCCAGCAGTTTGGACGGGACAACTAACTATGGCTACACCTTC.